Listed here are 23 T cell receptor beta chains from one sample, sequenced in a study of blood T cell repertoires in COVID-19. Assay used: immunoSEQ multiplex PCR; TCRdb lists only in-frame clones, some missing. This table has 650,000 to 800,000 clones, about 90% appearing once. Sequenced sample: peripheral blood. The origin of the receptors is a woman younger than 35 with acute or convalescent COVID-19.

The CDR3 DNA reads TGTGCCACCAGTGATTTACAGGGCCCAGATACGCAGTATTTT. It specifies CATSDLQGPDTQYF. The chain links TRBV24-1 to TRBJ2-3; maybe TRBD1 (6 bases). Trimming took 1 base from V and 4 from J, leaving 8 bases between them. The CDR3 is 14 residues long. The germline CDR1 and CDR2 sequences are KGHDR and SFDVKD.

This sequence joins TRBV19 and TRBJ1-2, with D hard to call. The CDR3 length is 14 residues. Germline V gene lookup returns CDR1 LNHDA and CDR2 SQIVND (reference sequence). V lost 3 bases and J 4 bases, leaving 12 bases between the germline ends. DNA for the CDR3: TGTGCCAGTAGTATCAGACTAGGCTCCTATGGCTACACCTTC. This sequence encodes CASSIRLGSYGYTF.

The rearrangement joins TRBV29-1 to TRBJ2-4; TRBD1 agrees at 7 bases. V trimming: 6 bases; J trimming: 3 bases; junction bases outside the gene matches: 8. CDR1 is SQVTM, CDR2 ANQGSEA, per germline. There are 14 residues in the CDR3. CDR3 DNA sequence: TGCAGCGTCGGGACAGCCTTCGTCAAAAACATTCAGTACTTC. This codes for CSVGTAFVKNIQYF.

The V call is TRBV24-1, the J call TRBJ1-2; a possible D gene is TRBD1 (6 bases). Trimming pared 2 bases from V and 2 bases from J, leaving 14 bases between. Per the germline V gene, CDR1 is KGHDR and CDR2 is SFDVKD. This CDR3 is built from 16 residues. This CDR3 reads CATSDSSGQRNYGYTF. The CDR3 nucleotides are TGTGCCACCAGTGATTCGTCTGGACAGAGGAACTATGGCTACACCTTC.

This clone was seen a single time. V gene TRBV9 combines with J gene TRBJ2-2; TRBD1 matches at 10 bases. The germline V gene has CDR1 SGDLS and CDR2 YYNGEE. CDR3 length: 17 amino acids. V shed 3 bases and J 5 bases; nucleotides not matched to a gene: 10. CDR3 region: CASSGTGQGVVTGELFF. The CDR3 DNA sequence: TGTGCCAGCAGCGGGACAGGACAGGGGGTGGTTACCGGGGAGCTGTTTTTT.

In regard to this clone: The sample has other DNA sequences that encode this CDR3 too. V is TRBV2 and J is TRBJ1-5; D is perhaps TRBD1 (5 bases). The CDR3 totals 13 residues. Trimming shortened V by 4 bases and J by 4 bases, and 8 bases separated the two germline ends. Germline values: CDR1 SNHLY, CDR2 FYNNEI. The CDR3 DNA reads TGTGCCAGCAGTGGACAGCCGAATCAGCCCCAGCATTTT. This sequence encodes CASSGQPNQPQHF.

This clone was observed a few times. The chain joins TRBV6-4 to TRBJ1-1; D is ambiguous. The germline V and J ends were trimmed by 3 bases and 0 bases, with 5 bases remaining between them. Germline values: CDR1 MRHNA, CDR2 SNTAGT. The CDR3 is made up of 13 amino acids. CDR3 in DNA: TGTGCCAGCAGTGATAGTATGAACACTGAAGCTTTCTTT. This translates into CASSDSMNTEAFF.

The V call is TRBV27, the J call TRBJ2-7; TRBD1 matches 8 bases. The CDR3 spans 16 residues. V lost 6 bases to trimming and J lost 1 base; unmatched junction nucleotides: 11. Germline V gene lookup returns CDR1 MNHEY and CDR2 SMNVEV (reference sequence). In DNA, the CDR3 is TGTGCCAGCAGCACCCGATGGGACAGGTATTCCTACGAGCAGTACTTC. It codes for CASSTRWDRYSYEQYF.

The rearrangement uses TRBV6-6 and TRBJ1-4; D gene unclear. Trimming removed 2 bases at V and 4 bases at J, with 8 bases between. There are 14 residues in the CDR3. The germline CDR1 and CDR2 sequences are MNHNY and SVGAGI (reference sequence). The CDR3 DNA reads TGTGCCAGCAGTTACCGGGATTATAATGAAAAACTGTTTTTT. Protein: CASSYRDYNEKLFF.

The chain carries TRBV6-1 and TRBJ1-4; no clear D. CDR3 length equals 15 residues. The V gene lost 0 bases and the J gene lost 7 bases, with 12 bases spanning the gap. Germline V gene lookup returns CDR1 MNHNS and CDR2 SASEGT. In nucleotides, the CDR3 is TGTGCCAGCAGTGAAGCGAGAGGGTTGCGTGAAAAACTGTTTTTT. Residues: CASSEARGLREKLFF.

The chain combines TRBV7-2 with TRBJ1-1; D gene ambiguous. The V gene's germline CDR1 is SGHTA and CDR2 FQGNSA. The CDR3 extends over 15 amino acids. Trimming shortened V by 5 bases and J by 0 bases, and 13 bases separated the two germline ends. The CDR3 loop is CASSQQTALNTEAFF. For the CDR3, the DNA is TGTGCCAGCAGCCAACAGACCGCCCTGAACACTGAAGCTTTCTTT.

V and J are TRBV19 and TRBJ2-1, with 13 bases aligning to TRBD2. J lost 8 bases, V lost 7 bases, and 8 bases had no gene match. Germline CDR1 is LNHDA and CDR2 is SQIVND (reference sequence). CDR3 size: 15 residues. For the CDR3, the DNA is TGTGCCAGTACCGAAACTAGCGGGGGGGTCTATGAGCAGTTCTTC. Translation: CASTETSGGVYEQFF. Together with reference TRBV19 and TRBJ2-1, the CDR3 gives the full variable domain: DGGITQSPKYLFRKEGQNVTLSCEQNLNHDAMYWYRQDPGQGLRLIYYSQIVNDFQKGDIAEGYSVSREKKESFPLTVTSAQKNPTAFYLCASTETSGGVYEQFFGPGTRLTVL.

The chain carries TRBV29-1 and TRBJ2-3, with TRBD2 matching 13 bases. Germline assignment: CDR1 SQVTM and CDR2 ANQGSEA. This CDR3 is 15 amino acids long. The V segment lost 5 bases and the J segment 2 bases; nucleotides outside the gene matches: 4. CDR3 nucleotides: TGCAGCGTTCGGGGACTAGCGGGGTTCACAGATACGCAGTATTTT. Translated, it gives CSVRGLAGFTDTQYF.

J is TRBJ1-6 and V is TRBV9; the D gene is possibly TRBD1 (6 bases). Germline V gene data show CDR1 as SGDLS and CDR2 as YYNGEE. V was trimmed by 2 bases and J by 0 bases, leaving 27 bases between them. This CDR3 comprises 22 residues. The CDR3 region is CASSVVPLQGRNVGSYNSPLHF. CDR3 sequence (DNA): TGTGCCAGCAGCGTTGTGCCCCTACAGGGTCGTAATGTGGGCTCCTATAATTCACCCCTCCACTTT.

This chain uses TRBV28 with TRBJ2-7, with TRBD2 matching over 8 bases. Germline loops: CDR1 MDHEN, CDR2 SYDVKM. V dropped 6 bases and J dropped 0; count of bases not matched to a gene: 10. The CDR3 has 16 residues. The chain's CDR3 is CASSSPGGGVSYEQYF. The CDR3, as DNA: TGTGCCAGCAGCTCCCCCGGGGGGGGCGTCTCCTACGAGCAGTACTTC.

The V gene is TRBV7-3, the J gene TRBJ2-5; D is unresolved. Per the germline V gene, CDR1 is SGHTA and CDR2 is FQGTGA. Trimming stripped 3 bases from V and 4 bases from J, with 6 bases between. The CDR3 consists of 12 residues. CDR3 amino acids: CASSLAGETQYF. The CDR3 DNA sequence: TGTGCCAGCAGCTTGGCTGGAGAGACCCAGTACTTC. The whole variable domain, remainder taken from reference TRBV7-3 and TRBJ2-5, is GAGVSQTPSNKVTEKGKYVELRCDPISGHTALYWYRQSLGQGPEFLIYFQGTGAADDSGLPNDRFFAVRPEGSVSTLKIQRTERGDSAVYLCASSLAGETQYFGPGTRLLVL.

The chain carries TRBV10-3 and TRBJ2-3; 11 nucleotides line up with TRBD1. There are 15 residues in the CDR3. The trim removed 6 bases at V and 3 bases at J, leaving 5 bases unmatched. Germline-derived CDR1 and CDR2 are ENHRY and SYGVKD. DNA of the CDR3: TGTGCCATCAGGGACAGGGGGCGTTCGACAGATACGCAGTATTTT. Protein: CAIRDRGRSTDTQYF.

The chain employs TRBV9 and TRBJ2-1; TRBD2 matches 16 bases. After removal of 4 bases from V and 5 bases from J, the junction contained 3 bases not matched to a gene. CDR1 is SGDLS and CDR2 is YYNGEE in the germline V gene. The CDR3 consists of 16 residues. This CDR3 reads CASSYGTSGRDNEQFF. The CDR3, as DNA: TGTGCCAGCAGCTATGGGACTAGCGGGAGGGACAATGAGCAGTTCTTC. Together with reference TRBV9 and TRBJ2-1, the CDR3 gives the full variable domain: DSGVTQTPKHLITATGQRVTLRCSPRSGDLSVYWYQQSLDQGLQFLIQYYNGEERAKGNILERFSAQQFPDLHSELNLSSLELGDSALYFCASSYGTSGRDNEQFFGPGTRLTVL.

The CDR3 DNA reads TGTGCCAGCAGTAAAGACTTAGGCTCCTACAATGAGCAGTTCTTC. Its protein is CASSKDLGSYNEQFF. The chain joins TRBV7-2 to TRBJ2-1; no clear D. This CDR3 is built from 15 residues. Germline V gives CDR1 SGHTA, CDR2 FQGNSA. The ends were cut back, 6 bases at V and 0 bases at J, with 12 bases in the middle.

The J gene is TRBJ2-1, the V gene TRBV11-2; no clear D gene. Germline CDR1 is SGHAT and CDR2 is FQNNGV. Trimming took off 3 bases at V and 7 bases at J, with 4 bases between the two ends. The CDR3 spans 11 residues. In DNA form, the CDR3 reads TGTGCCAGCAGCTTCCTGAATGAGCAGTTCTTC. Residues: CASSFLNEQFF.

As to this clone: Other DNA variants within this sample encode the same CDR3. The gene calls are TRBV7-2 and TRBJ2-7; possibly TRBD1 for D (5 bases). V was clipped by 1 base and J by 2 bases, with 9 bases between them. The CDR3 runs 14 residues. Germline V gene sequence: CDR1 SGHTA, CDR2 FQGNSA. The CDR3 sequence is CASSLGGGAYEQYF. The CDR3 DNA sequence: TGTGCCAGCAGCTTAGGGGGCGGAGCCTACGAGCAGTACTTC.

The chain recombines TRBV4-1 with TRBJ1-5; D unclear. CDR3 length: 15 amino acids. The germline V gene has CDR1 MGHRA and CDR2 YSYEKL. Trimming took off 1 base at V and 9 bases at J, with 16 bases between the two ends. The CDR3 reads CASSQGGSLVSPQHF. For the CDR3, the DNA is TGCGCCAGCAGCCAAGGCGGGTCCTTAGTCTCGCCCCAGCATTTT.

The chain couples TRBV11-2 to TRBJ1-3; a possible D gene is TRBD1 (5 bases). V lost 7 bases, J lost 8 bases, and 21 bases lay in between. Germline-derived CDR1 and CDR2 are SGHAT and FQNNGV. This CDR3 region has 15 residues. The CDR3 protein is CASTKGLNQPYTIYF. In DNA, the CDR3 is TGTGCCAGCACGAAGGGACTAAATCAGCCGTACACCATATATTTT.